Below are 8 T cell receptor beta chains sequenced from a single sample in a study of blood T cell repertoires in COVID-19. Using immunoSEQ multiplex PCR, the repertoire was profiled, and TCRdb retains in-frame clones only, with some absent. This sample has 120,000 or so clones, with 70% to 90% found just once. The sample consisted of peripheral blood. The receptors come from a woman in her forties or fifties with acute or convalescent COVID-19.

The J gene is TRBJ1-1, the V gene TRBV19, with D perhaps TRBD1 (5 bases). The V gene lost 3 bases and the J gene lost 3 bases, with 14 bases spanning the gap. This CDR3 spans 15 amino acids. Germline CDR1 LNHDA, CDR2 SQIVND (reference sequence). In nucleotides, the CDR3 is TGTGCCAGTAGTATTTGGGGGGGGTCGTACACTGAAGCTTTCTTT. Translation gives CASSIWGGSYTEAFF.

This clone was recorded a few times. Other DNA sequences in the same sample also yield this CDR3. The J gene is TRBJ2-7, the V gene TRBV5-1, with 8 positions matching TRBD2. CDR3 length: 14 residues. V lost 4 bases to trimming and J lost 0 bases; unmatched junction nucleotides: 3. Germline CDR1 and CDR2: SGHRS and YFSETQ. CDR3 sequence: CASSLTSGSYEQYF. For the CDR3, the DNA is TGCGCCAGCAGCCTCACTAGCGGCTCCTACGAGCAGTACTTC.

The chain couples TRBV19 to TRBJ2-3; D is unresolved. Germline V gene sequence: CDR1 LNHDA, CDR2 SQIVND (reference sequence). Deletions cut 3 bases from V and 4 bases from J, with 8 bases between. This CDR3 has 13 amino acids. This CDR3 reads CASSIRSPDTQYF. CDR3 bases: TGTGCCAGTAGTATCCGCAGTCCAGATACGCAGTATTTT. Full variable domain (remainder filled in from reference TRBV19 and TRBJ2-3): DGGITQSPKYLFRKEGQNVTLSCEQNLNHDAMYWYRQDPGQGLRLIYYSQIVNDFQKGDIAEGYSVSREKKESFPLTVTSAQKNPTAFYLCASSIRSPDTQYFGPGTRLTVL.

The chain recombines TRBV11-2 with TRBJ1-2, with 9 bases fitting TRBD1. CDR3 length equals 13 residues. V was clipped by 5 bases and J by 7 bases; unmatched bases: 5. CDR1 is SGHAT and CDR2 is FQNNGV in the germline V gene. The CDR3 loop reads CASSPGTGLGYTF. The CDR3 DNA reads as TGTGCCAGCAGCCCTGGGACAGGGCTTGGCTACACCTTC.

The chain employs TRBV10-3 and TRBJ1-1; D is unresolved. The CDR3 contains 13 residues. CDR1 ENHRY and CDR2 SYGVKD come from the germline V gene. The V and J ends lost 6 bases and 0 bases respectively, with 8 bases between them. The CDR3 DNA is TGTGCCATCAGACCTGACATGAACACTGAAGCTTTCTTT. It specifies CAIRPDMNTEAFF.

This clone was seen just once. Different DNA sequences within this sample yield the same CDR3. The gene calls are TRBV12-3 or TRBV12-4 and TRBJ1-2; D is unresolved. The CDR3 has 12 residues. The V end lost 5 bases, the J end lost 2 bases, and 6 bases lay between the germline ends. The CDR3 DNA is TGTGCCAGCAGTCCCGGGAACTATGGCTACACCTTC. Translated, it gives CASSPGNYGYTF.

This chain uses TRBV4-2 with TRBJ2-3; D may be TRBD1 (5 bases). V was pared by 1 base and J by 6 bases, with 11 bases between. In germline, CDR1 is LGHNA, CDR2 YNFKEQ. The length of the CDR3 is 14 residues. For the CDR3, the DNA is TGTGCCAGCAGCCAAGCTAGGAACAGGGATACGCAGTATTTT. Amino acids: CASSQARNRDTQYF.

Turning to this clone: At one end, the junction sequence differs from germline, possibly due to a read error. The chain links TRBV7-7 to TRBJ2-7; D uncertain. There are 14 residues in the CDR3. Germline-derived CDR1 and CDR2 are SSHAT and FNYEAQ (reference sequence). The CDR3: CASSSGPSSYEQYF. CDR3 bases: TGTGCTAGCAGTTCTGGCCCCAGCTCCTACGAGCAGTACTTC.